This TCR beta chain was observed in a study of identical twins (dated by TCRdb to the mid-2010s). At the level of the whole study: The study deep-sequenced TCR alpha and beta repertoires from monozygotic twins, unrelated adults of various ages and cord blood to test whether fetal clonotypes persist. Replicate twin experiments were performed at different times using different library preparation protocols to rule out contamination. Overall study outcomes, separate from this receptor: Fewer insertions were carried by abundant cord blood beta clonotypes, a similar but weaker trend appeared in young adult naive repertoires, and no such trend appeared in memory repertoires. In monozygotic twins, recombination models systematically underestimated out-of-frame TCR alpha sharing, but the models matched the sharing seen between unrelated individuals. Compared with coincidental sharing between unrelated individuals, out-of-frame TCR alpha sequences shared between twins had an excess of sequences with low generation probability. Zero-insertion analyses could be partly confounded by invariant T cells such as MAIT and iNKT, though diverse VJ usage argued against such confounding for most clonotypes. Excess twin sharing in beta out-of-frame sequences was weaker because fewer shared sequences lowered the signal-to-noise ratio. Because the same donors could not be followed over many years, the conclusions relied on cross-sectional statistical analysis.

To note about this clonotype: The antigen this receptor binds is unknown. No base-level quality is on record; no much larger clone is a single base apart.

Only healthy Caucasian donors were included. Three pairs of female monozygotic twins, all aged roughly 18 to 30 years, made up the twin cohort. CD4+ and CD8+ T cell populations were isolated with positive isolation kits from Invitrogen. The germline V gene supplies CDR1 SGHVS and CDR2 FQNEAQ. CDR3 length: 16 amino acids, cysteine to phenylalanine. Here the CDR3 DNA is all that survives: 48 bases in frame from base 1. Trimming accounts for 3 bases at V and 5 bases at J, while the number of junction bases matched to no gene is 8. Library method: 5' RACE. The sequencing machine was an Illumina HiSeq 2000. A universal primer binding site was introduced by template switching, and a unique molecular identifier was present in the final cDNA, enabling accurate counting of TCR cDNA molecules. Specific primers in the conserved constant-segment region were used to synthesize first-strand cDNA for TCR alpha and beta chains. To control for contamination, every cDNA library was double barcoded, receiving both a SMART-Mk sample barcode and Illumina barcodes. Two successive PCR steps introduced TruSeq adapter sequences along with Illumina sample barcodes. The Illumina HiSeq platform was used with custom primers to sequence TCR alpha and beta cDNA libraries. Processing in the source paper ran as follows. MiGEC was used to process raw reads and extract unique molecular identifiers, and MiXCR was used to find CDR3 positions. For each individual, recombination models were inferred using an EM algorithm with the repgenHMM and IGoR tools. The analysis of shared clonotypes was done with the tcR package in R, with sharing normalized by the product of cloneset sizes. To study raw recombination without the effects of thymic and clonal selection, out-of-frame nonproductive sequences were analyzed. The public reads were reanalyzed by TCRdb: fastp trimming at Q25, MiXCR alignment, in-frame beta chains only. Rows are unified per CDR3 protein, each entry keeping the most common DNA and genes. V and J calls and clone size were set by TCRdb, not the authors. This sample comprises some 210,000 distinct CDR3 sequences, approximately 15% of them detected only once. The ten largest clones represent over 35% of the sample.

The same data also went into a second study, on T cells expressing NK-cell markers. The second study's paper adds: In sorted CD3+CD56+NKG2C+, CD3+CD56+NKG2C- and CD3+CD56-NKG2C+ T-cell subsets from roughly 8 donors, TCR beta-chain repertoires were profiled. Of the eight sequenced donors, seven were found to be HCMV-seropositive and one was found to be HCMV-seronegative. To restrict sorting to alphabetaTCR-expressing T cells, an anti-gammadeltaTCR antibody was added in several experiments. In roughly 6 donors, the dominant CD3+CD56+NKG2C+ clonotypes were among the top 10 CD8+ clonotypes and accounted for roughly 1.0-7.5% of CD8+ T cells. Those dominant clonotypes were again the most abundant among CD3+CD56-NKG2C+ cells in a handful of donors, at roughly 25-65%. It remained unclear whether the expanded NKG2C-expressing T cell clones were specific for HCMV antigens. Randomly selected healthy volunteers, three men and five women, were used as the eight sequenced donors. HCMV-specific IgG was detected in serum with a commercial ELISA kit to determine HCMV serostatus. MIGEC was used to demultiplex reads and group the reads by UMI, and MiTCR was used to assemble and quantify clonotypes. Only TCR cDNA sequences supported by at least two reads were kept to exclude erroneous sequences. The tcR package was used for downstream repertoire analysis, and clonotypes were matched across fractions by CDR3 nucleotide sequence plus V segment. VDJmatch was used to annotate antigen specificity against VDJdb, with one amino acid substitution in CDR3 permitted.

Sequences were obtained from CD8+ T cells sorted from blood. This clonotype originated in a young woman in good health. The V gene is TRBV7-8 and the J gene is TRBJ2-1, with 9 middle bases fitting TRBD2. Here is the DNA: TGTGCCAGCAGCTTTTTAGCGGGAGTGTTCCACAATGAGCAGTTCTTC. This is translated as CASSFLAGVFHNEQFF.